These 30 T cell receptor beta chains were sequenced from one sample in a study of T cell repertoires in cytomegalovirus infection. TCRdb reprocessed the reads via MiXCR and lists one record per CDR3 protein. Of about 110,000 distinct CDR3 sequences in the sample, around 9.1% were seen once. No antigen has been assigned to these receptors. Sequenced: PBMCs, sequenced either directly or after in vitro stimulation (not recorded which). All receptors derive from a human donor in good health (CMV status not recorded). Some clones in this sample may be carry-over from other donors' samples.

Only a few counts were recorded for this clonotype. The chain carries TRBV4-1 and TRBJ2-1; TRBD2 matches at 7 bases. V shed 1 base, J shed 10 bases, and the junction held 13 bases outside the gene matches. This CDR3 is 16 amino acids long. Germline loops: CDR1 MGHRA, CDR2 YSYEKL. In nucleotides, the CDR3 is TGCGCCAGCAGCCAAGGTGGAGGGGTTCTAGCGGAGGAGCAGTTCTTC. Translating it yields CASSQGGGVLAEEQFF.

Ten or more counts support this clonotype. The rearrangement uses TRBV4-1 and TRBJ1-4, with D maybe TRBD1 (5 bases). The CDR3 is 14 amino acids. The V end lost 0 bases, the J end lost 10 bases, and 12 bases lay between the germline ends. CDR1 is MGHRA, CDR2 YSYEKL, per germline. CDR3 protein: CASSQEGDPRKLFF. CDR3 in DNA: TGCGCCAGCAGCCAAGAGGGGGATCCGAGAAAACTGTTTTTT.

This chain links TRBV15 with TRBJ2-1; TRBD2 matches at 11 bases. The V gene's germline CDR1 is LNHNV and CDR2 YYDKDF (reference sequence). V was clipped by 3 bases and J by 3 bases; unmatched bases: 4. The CDR3 spans 16 residues. The CDR3 coding sequence is TGTGCCACCAGCAGCAAAACTAGCGGGAGCTACAATGAGCAGTTCTTC. Encoded protein: CATSSKTSGSYNEQFF.

This clonotype appeared many times. The CDR3 loop reads CASSQPTGMNTEAFF. DNA of the CDR3: TGCGCCAGCAGCCAACCGACAGGGATGAACACTGAAGCTTTCTTT. The rearrangement uses TRBV4-1 and TRBJ1-1, with 7 bases fitting TRBD1. The junction had 3 bases not matched to a gene; V was cut back by 2 bases and J by 0 bases. There are 15 residues in the CDR3. The germline CDR1 and CDR2 sequences are MGHRA and YSYEKL.

This clonotype was seen many times. The chain uses TRBV6-5 and TRBJ1-6, with a tentative D call TRBD1 (6 bases). Trimming removed 6 bases at V and 6 bases at J, with 12 bases between. This CDR3 is built from 14 residues. Germline CDR1 MNHEY, CDR2 SVGAGI. The CDR3 region is CASRPGTLNSPLHF. The CDR3 bases are TGTGCCAGCAGACCCGGGACACTTAATTCACCCCTCCACTTT.

Many counts were recorded for this clonotype. The V call is TRBV5-4, the J call TRBJ2-5, with 7 positions matching TRBD2. The CDR3 runs to 14 residues. Germline CDR1 is SGHNT and CDR2 is YYREEE (reference sequence). V lost 4 bases to trimming and J lost 1 base; unmatched junction nucleotides: 4. As DNA, the CDR3 is TGTGCCAGCAGCCGGGAGGAGCGCCAAGAGACCCAGTACTTC. It codes for CASSREERQETQYF.

This clonotype came up many times. V is TRBV30 and J is TRBJ2-2, with D perhaps given as TRBD1 or TRBD2 (6 bases each). CDR3 length equals 13 residues. Trimming removed 2 bases at V and 4 bases at J, with 8 bases between. Germline V gives CDR1 GTSNPN, CDR2 SVGIG (reference sequence). CDR3 amino acids: CAWSRGPTGELFF. The DNA for the CDR3 is TGTGCCTGGAGTCGGGGGCCCACCGGGGAGCTGTTTTTT.

The chain couples TRBV12-5 to TRBJ2-1; the D gene is possibly TRBD2 (5 bases). The CDR3 totals 13 residues. CDR1 and CDR2 (germline): LGHNT, FRNRAP. Trimming removed 8 bases at V and 1 base at J, with 9 bases between. The CDR3 DNA follows: TGTGCTAGTCTTAGGGAGTCCTACAATGAGCAGTTCTTC. Translated, it gives CASLRESYNEQFF. Combining the CDR3 with reference TRBV12-5 and TRBJ2-1 gives the whole variable domain DARVTQTPRHKVTEMGQEVTMRCQPILGHNTVFWYRQTMMQGLELLAYFRNRAPLDDSGMPKDRFSAEMPDATLATLKIQPSEPRDSAVYFCASLRESYNEQFFGPGTRLTVL.

Ten or more counts support this clonotype. CDR3 DNA sequence: TGTGCCAGCAGCCGCGGACAGGGACGGGGCGAGCAGTACTTC. Its protein is CASSRGQGRGEQYF. The V and J genes are TRBV7-3 and TRBJ2-7, with 8 bases identical to TRBD1. Germline CDR1 and CDR2: SGHTA and FQGTGA. V was clipped by 5 bases and J by 6 bases; unmatched bases: 9. The CDR3 runs 14 residues. The full variable domain, in which reference TRBV7-3 and TRBJ2-7 provide the parts outside the CDR3, is GAGVSQTPSNKVTEKGKYVELRCDPISGHTALYWYRQSLGQGPEFLIYFQGTGAADDSGLPNDRFFAVRPEGSVSTLKIQRTERGDSAVYLCASSRGQGRGEQYFGPGTRLTVT.

This clonotype has ten or more counts. The chain couples TRBV27 to TRBJ1-2; TRBD1 might be the D (5 bases). Germline loops: CDR1 MNHEY, CDR2 SMNVEV (reference sequence). V was shortened by 1 base and J by 6 bases, with 15 bases between the two germline ends. The CDR3 consists of 15 residues. The CDR3 reads CASSLFGTPENGYTF. CDR3 DNA sequence: TGTGCCAGCAGTTTATTTGGGACTCCGGAGAATGGCTACACCTTC.

The chain uses TRBV14 and TRBJ1-6; D is uncertain. The germline V and J ends were trimmed by 0 bases and 6 bases, with 12 bases remaining between them. Germline V gives CDR1 SGHDN, CDR2 FVKESK. This CDR3 comprises 16 residues. Written as DNA, the CDR3 is TGTGCCAGCAGCCAAGATCTTCGAGGAACTAATTCACCCCTCCACTTT. Residues: CASSQDLRGTNSPLHF.

This clonotype has ten or more counts. This chain links TRBV28 with TRBJ1-1, with a possible D match to TRBD1 (6 bases). The V end was cut by 3 bases, the J end by 4 bases, with 15 bases between. The CDR3 sequence is 15 residues long. Germline lookup yields CDR1 MDHEN and CDR2 SYDVKM. The CDR3 protein is CASSFGLRGITEAFF. DNA for the CDR3: TGTGCCAGCAGTTTTGGGCTTAGGGGGATCACTGAAGCTTTCTTT.

This clonotype has a count of ten or more. The CDR3 protein is CAWSLQRQISNQPQHF. The CDR3, as DNA: TGTGCCTGGAGTCTCCAAAGACAGATTAGCAATCAGCCCCAGCATTTT. The J gene is TRBJ1-5, the V gene TRBV30, with D possibly being TRBD1 (5 bases). V was pared by 2 bases and J by 0 bases, with 14 bases between. CDR3 size: 16 residues. Germline assignment: CDR1 GTSNPN and CDR2 SVGIG (reference sequence).

At least ten counts were recorded for this clonotype. The chain has TRBV28 and TRBJ2-1; no firm D call. The germline CDR1 and CDR2 sequences are MDHEN and SYDVKM. The CDR3 extends over 11 amino acids. V lost 3 bases to trimming and J lost 4 bases, with 1 base between them. The CDR3 region is CASSFYNEQFF. CDR3 DNA sequence: TGTGCCAGCAGTTTTTACAATGAGCAGTTCTTC.

This chain links TRBV7-9 with TRBJ1-3, with a tentative D call TRBD1 (5 bases). Germline CDR1 reads SEHNR; CDR2 reads FQNEAQ (reference sequence). This CDR3 spans 14 amino acids. V lost 10 bases and J 0 bases, leaving 13 bases between the germline ends. CDR3 bases: TGTGCCACCGGGGGGGGTCCCTCTGGAAACACCATATATTTT. It specifies CATGGGPSGNTIYF.

This clonotype has at least ten counts. The rearrangement uses TRBV10-3 and TRBJ1-1; D perhaps matches TRBD1 (6 bases). CDR1 and CDR2 (germline): ENHRY, SYGVKD. V dropped 0 bases and J dropped 0 bases, with 14 bases sitting between them. The CDR3 covers 17 residues. The chain's CDR3 is CAISESRGAGVNTEAFF. The CDR3 nucleotides read TGTGCCATCAGTGAGTCCCGTGGGGCAGGGGTGAACACTGAAGCTTTCTTT.

This clonotype was seen ten or more times. The J gene is TRBJ2-2, the V gene TRBV19; 7 bases are a match to TRBD2. The germline gives CDR1 LNHDA, CDR2 SQIVND (reference sequence). There are 18 residues in the CDR3. J lost 2 bases, V lost 0 bases, and 9 bases had no gene match. The CDR3 DNA is TGTGCCAGTAGTATAGATGTGGCTAGCGGTCTTAACACCGGGGAGCTGTTTTTT. Protein product: CASSIDVASGLNTGELFF.

This clonotype was detected many times. This chain uses TRBV28 with TRBJ2-7, with a possible D match to TRBD2 (5 bases). Germline V gene sequence: CDR1 MDHEN, CDR2 SYDVKM. This CDR3 has 13 amino acids. V was trimmed by 2 bases and J by 6 bases, leaving 11 bases between them. This CDR3 reads CASSLGGFIEQYF. CDR3 DNA sequence: TGTGCCAGCAGTTTAGGCGGGTTCATCGAGCAGTACTTC.

This clonotype was observed at least ten times. V is TRBV12-3 or TRBV12-4 and J is TRBJ1-1; 10 bases line up with TRBD1. After removal of 5 bases from V and 6 bases from J, the junction contained 6 bases not matched to a gene. CDR3 length: 14 amino acids. DNA for the CDR3: TGTGCCAGCAGTCCGACAGGGGGCTGGGCTGAAGCTTTCTTT. Translated, it gives CASSPTGGWAEAFF.

In its sample, this clonotype was seen once. This sequence may be a read error, since a much larger clone differs from it by one base. V usage is TRBV19 and J usage is TRBJ2-5; TRBD1 aligns across 8 bases. The CDR3 is 14 residues long. Trimming cost V 2 bases and J 7 bases; bases outside gene matches: 6. CDR1 is LNHDA and CDR2 is SQIVND in the germline V gene (reference sequence). The CDR3 DNA is TGTGCCAGTAGTATATACAGGGGGAGAGTGACCCAGTACTTC. Amino acid sequence: CASSIYRGRVTQYF.

Only a few counts were recorded for this clonotype. The gene calls are TRBV28 and TRBJ1-2; D possibly corresponds to TRBD1 (6 bases). In germline, CDR1 is MDHEN, CDR2 SYDVKM. Trimming cost V 5 bases and J 6 bases, with 22 bases left between them. CDR3 size: 16 residues. The CDR3 DNA follows: TGTGCCAGCAGTCCCCGTCCTGGAGGGGGGTTTGATGGCTACACCTTC. It encodes CASSPRPGGGFDGYTF.

A note on this clonotype: Since a much larger clone is just one base distant, this may be a read error. The J gene is TRBJ1-1, the V gene TRBV7-2; unclear D gene. The CDR3 has 14 residues. Germline V gives CDR1 SGHTA, CDR2 FQGNSA. The germline V and J ends were trimmed by 3 bases and 0 bases, with 8 bases remaining between them. The CDR3 bases are TGTGCCAGCAGCTTCTCGCTCCTGAACACTGAAGCTTTCTTT. Encoded protein: CASSFSLLNTEAFF.

Ten or more counts support this clonotype. As DNA, the CDR3 is TGTGCCAGCGTGATTATGGGCGGCAACACCGGGGAGCTGTTTTTT. Amino acids: CASVIMGGNTGELFF. V gene TRBV7-3 combines with J gene TRBJ2-2; unclear D gene. CDR1 is SGHTA, CDR2 FQGTGA, per germline. The CDR3 is 15 amino acids. Trimming pared 8 bases from V and 2 bases from J, leaving 15 bases between.

Ten or more counts support this clonotype. The J gene is TRBJ2-7, the V gene TRBV7-2; maybe TRBD2 (6 bases). The germline V gene has CDR1 SGHTA and CDR2 FQGNSA. The CDR3 runs 14 residues. V was clipped by 6 bases and J by 3 bases, with 15 bases between them. CDR3 loop: CASRELVSGYEQYF. For the CDR3, the DNA is TGTGCCAGCAGGGAGCTGGTTAGCGGCTACGAGCAGTACTTC.

The rearrangement links TRBV7-2 to TRBJ2-6; 8 nucleotides line up with TRBD1. V shed 5 bases, J shed 13 bases, and the junction held 10 bases outside the gene matches. Germline values: CDR1 SGHTA, CDR2 FQGNSA. The CDR3 is made up of 14 amino acids. The CDR3 sequence: CASSPGGADQVLTF. CDR3 DNA sequence: TGTGCCAGCAGCCCAGGGGGCGCAGATCAGGTCCTGACTTTC.

In its sample, this clonotype was seen many times. V gene TRBV7-6 combines with J gene TRBJ2-5; 12 nucleotides agree with TRBD2. The germline CDR1 and CDR2 sequences are SGHVS and FNYEAQ. The V gene end was trimmed by 2 bases and the J gene end by 2 bases; junction bases not matched to a gene: 0. The CDR3 consists of 15 residues. The CDR3 nucleotides read TGTGCCAGCAGCTTACTAGCGGGAGGGCAAGAGACCCAGTACTTC. Protein sequence: CASSLLAGGQETQYF.

This clonotype was recorded a few times. The CDR3 nucleotides read TGTGCCAGCAGCCCCTCTGGGGTAGCCAAAAACATTCAGTACTTC. Amino acids: CASSPSGVAKNIQYF. The chain carries TRBV12-3 or TRBV12-4 and TRBJ2-4; D remains unclear. CDR3 length equals 15 residues. The V end was cut by 6 bases, the J end by 0 bases, with 12 bases between.

This clonotype was seen ten or more times. The chain uses TRBV6-2 or TRBV6-3 and TRBJ2-7; the match to TRBD2 covers 7 bases. The CDR3 is made up of 17 amino acids. Germline V gene sequence: CDR1 MNHEY, CDR2 SVGEGT. V was clipped by 5 bases and J by 5 bases; unmatched bases: 18. This CDR3 reads CASSQPLTSADVDEQYF. CDR3 bases: TGTGCCAGCAGTCAACCCCTCACTAGCGCGGATGTGGACGAGCAGTACTTC.

This rearrangement joins TRBV5-1 to TRBJ2-7; TRBD1 aligns across 10 bases. The germline V gene has CDR1 SGHRS and CDR2 YFSETQ. Germline trimming cut 4 bases from V and 5 bases from J; bases unmatched to any gene: 3. The CDR3 spans 13 residues. DNA for the CDR3: TGCGCCAGCAGCGTGACAGGGGGCAACGAGCAGTACTTC. Its protein product is CASSVTGGNEQYF.

This clonotype is labeled as medium-sized. This chain links TRBV12-3 or TRBV12-4 with TRBJ1-1; D gene unclear. Trimming removed 5 bases from V and 1 base from J, with 14 bases in between. The CDR3 contains 15 residues. The CDR3 nucleotides are TGTGCCAGCAGTCTCCTGCTTGGGCAGAACACTGAAGCTTTCTTT. It translates to CASSLLLGQNTEAFF.